This T cell receptor (beta chain) stems from a study of T-cell reconstitution after alpha-beta-depleted transplantation in children. Comment on this clonotype: The antigen is not known.

V dropped 3 bases and J dropped 6 bases, with 10 bases sitting between them. The germline CDR1 and CDR2 sequences are DFQATT and SNEGSKA (reference sequence). The CDR3 is 12 amino acids. Construction of the TCRbeta library involved unique molecular identifiers. TCRdb processed the PCR reads anew with MiXCR; each CDR3 protein has one entry. Of 600,000 or so distinct CDR3 sequences listed, 20% to 25% are singletons. General study findings and limits: In some patients, recipient T cells and intrathymic progenitors surviving conditioning explained high day-60 diversity.

The clonotype originates from a boy younger than two who had a stem cell transplant for acute myeloid leukemia, so the T cells may come from the graft donor. The sequencing used PBMCs, mostly from graft donor cells, collected 360 days after TCRalphabeta/CD19-depleted stem cell transplant. The chain couples TRBV20-1 to TRBJ2-3, with D hard to call. The chain's CDR3 is CSASPLGDTQYF. CDR3 nucleotides: TGCAGTGCTAGCCCCTTGGGTGATACGCAGTATTTT.